This T cell receptor (beta chain) was captured by sequencing in a study of cytomegalovirus exposure and HLA in healthy donors. This clone was seen just once. Primers: 60 Vbeta forward and 13 Jbeta reverse. Assay: immunoSEQ multiplex PCR; the TCRdb copy retains only in-frame clones and omits some. The sample consists of over 100,000 clones, over 60% of them appearing once. Per the germline V gene, CDR1 is SQVTM and CDR2 is ANQGSEA. Trimming left V 6 bases short and J 6 bases short, with 14 bases between. The CDR3 loop spans 12 amino acids. The rearrangement links TRBV29-1 to TRBJ1-1, with D hard to call. This receptor was obtained from a male donor in good health and CMV-seropositive. Sequences were obtained from PBMCs. CDR3 in DNA: TGCAGCGTCTCCTCGGGAGGCGCTGAAGCTTTCTTT. Encoded protein: CSVSSGGAEAFF.